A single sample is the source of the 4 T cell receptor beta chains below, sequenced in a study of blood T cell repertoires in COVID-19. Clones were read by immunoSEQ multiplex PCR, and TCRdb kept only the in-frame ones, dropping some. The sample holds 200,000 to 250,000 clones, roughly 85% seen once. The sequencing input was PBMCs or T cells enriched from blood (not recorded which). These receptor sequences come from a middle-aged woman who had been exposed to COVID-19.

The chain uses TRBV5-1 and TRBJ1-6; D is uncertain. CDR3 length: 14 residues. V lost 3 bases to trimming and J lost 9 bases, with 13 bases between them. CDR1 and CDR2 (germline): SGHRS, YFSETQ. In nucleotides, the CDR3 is TGCGCCAGCAGCTCGTCGGGGATGGGTTCACCCCTCCACTTT. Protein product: CASSSSGMGSPLHF. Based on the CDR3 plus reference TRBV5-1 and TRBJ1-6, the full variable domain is KAGVTQTPRYLIKTRGQQVTLSCSPISGHRSVSWYQQTPGQGLQFLFEYFSETQRNKGNFPGRFSGRQFSNSRSEMNVSTLELGDSALYLCASSSSGMGSPLHFGNGTRLTVT.

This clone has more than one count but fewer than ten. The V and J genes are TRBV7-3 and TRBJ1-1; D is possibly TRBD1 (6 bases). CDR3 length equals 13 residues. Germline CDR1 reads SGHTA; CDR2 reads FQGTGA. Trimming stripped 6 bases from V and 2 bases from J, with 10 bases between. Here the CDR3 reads CASRQGPNTEAFF. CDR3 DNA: TGTGCCAGCAGACAGGGACCCAACACTGAAGCTTTCTTT. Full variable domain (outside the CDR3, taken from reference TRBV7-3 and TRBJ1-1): GAGVSQTPSNKVTEKGKYVELRCDPISGHTALYWYRQSLGQGPEFLIYFQGTGAADDSGLPNDRFFAVRPEGSVSTLKIQRTERGDSAVYLCASRQGPNTEAFFGQGTRLTVV.

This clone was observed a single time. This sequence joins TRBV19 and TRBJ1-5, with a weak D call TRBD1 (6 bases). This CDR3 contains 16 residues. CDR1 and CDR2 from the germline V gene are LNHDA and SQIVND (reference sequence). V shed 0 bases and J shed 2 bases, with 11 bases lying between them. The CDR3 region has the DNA TGTGCCAGTAGTATAGACGCATCAGGGGGCAATCAGCCCCAGCATTTT. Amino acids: CASSIDASGGNQPQHF.

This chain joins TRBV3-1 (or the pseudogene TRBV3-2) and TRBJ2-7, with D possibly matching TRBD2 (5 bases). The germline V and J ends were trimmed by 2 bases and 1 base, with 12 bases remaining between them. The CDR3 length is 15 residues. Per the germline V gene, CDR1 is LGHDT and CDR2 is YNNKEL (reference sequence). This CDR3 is CASSQSDGVSYEQYF. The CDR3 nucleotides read TGTGCCAGCAGCCAATCCGACGGGGTTTCCTACGAGCAGTACTTC.